These 25 T cell receptor beta chains were sequenced from one sample in a study of T cells in Graves' hyperthyroidism and ophthalmopathy. Researchers amplified the TCR beta CDR3 regions from RNA transcripts. First-round RT-PCR targeting the TCR CDR3 was performed with the HTBI primer set. MiXCR, run by TCRdb on the multiplex PCR reads, gives a single entry per CDR3 protein. The sample lists 490,000 or so distinct CDR3 sequences; approximately 23% were seen once. The material sequenced was blood. The receptors stem from an older woman with Graves' ophthalmopathy.

This sequence joins TRBV5-1 and TRBJ2-4; no clear D gene. V shed 3 bases and J shed 5 bases, with 12 bases lying between them. The CDR3 loop spans 14 amino acids. Per the germline V gene, CDR1 is SGHRS and CDR2 is YFSETQ. The CDR3 loop is CASSSEPTENIQYF. The CDR3 region has the DNA TGCGCCAGCAGCTCAGAACCGACGGAAAACATTCAGTACTTC.

The V call is TRBV30, the J call TRBJ2-7, with unresolved D. Trimming cost V 0 bases and J 4 bases, with 4 bases left between them. Germline V gene lookup returns CDR1 GTSNPN and CDR2 SVGIG (reference sequence). The CDR3 is 11 amino acids. CDR3 bases: TGTGCCTGGAGTGTAATATACGAGCAGTACTTC. The encoded protein is CAWSVIYEQYF.

The CDR3 loop reads CASSPPGGGYGYTF. The CDR3, as DNA: TGTGCCAGCTCACCACCCGGCGGGGGCTATGGCTACACCTTC. The chain joins TRBV18 to TRBJ1-2, with a tentative D call TRBD1 (5 bases). Per germline, CDR1 KGHSH and CDR2 LQKENI. V shed 0 bases and J shed 4 bases, with 9 bases lying between them. The CDR3 is made up of 14 amino acids.

This chain uses TRBV4-2 with TRBJ1-6, with D maybe TRBD1 (5 bases). V was shortened by 0 bases and J by 9 bases, with 6 bases between the two germline ends. This CDR3 is built from 13 residues. Germline assignment: CDR1 LGHNA and CDR2 YNFKEQ. Here the CDR3 reads CASSQEGASPLHF. The CDR3 bases are TGTGCCAGCAGCCAAGAAGGGGCTTCACCCCTCCACTTT.

This clonotype was seen at least ten times. The chain's CDR3 is CSARAQGDRPEAFF. CDR3 nucleotide sequence: TGCAGTGCTAGAGCTCAGGGGGATCGTCCTGAAGCTTTCTTT. This chain uses TRBV20-1 with TRBJ1-1, with TRBD1 identical over 7 bases. The CDR3 covers 14 residues. The ends lost 1 base at V and 6 bases at J; junction bases unmatched: 8. The germline CDR1 and CDR2 sequences are DFQATT and SNEGSKA (reference sequence).

This clonotype was detected only a few times. V usage is TRBV5-1 and J usage is TRBJ2-1; 12 positions agree with TRBD2. Germline V gives CDR1 SGHRS, CDR2 YFSETQ. With 3 bases clipped from V and 2 bases from J, the junction kept 6 bases outside the gene matches. The CDR3 covers 17 residues. The CDR3 coding sequence is TGCGCCAGCAGCTCCGGACTAGCGGGACAAACCTACAATGAGCAGTTCTTC. It specifies CASSSGLAGQTYNEQFF.

The chain joins TRBV7-2 to TRBJ1-5; D gene unclear. Germline V lookup: CDR1 SGHTA, CDR2 FQGNSA. The V end lost 2 bases, the J end lost 3 bases, and 11 bases lay between the germline ends. The CDR3 loop spans 15 amino acids. The CDR3 DNA reads as TGTGCCAGCAGCTTATACTATGATCCCAATCAGCCCCAGCATTTT. Residues: CASSLYYDPNQPQHF.

The chain employs TRBV4-1 and TRBJ1-1; D is uncertain. The germline V gene has CDR1 MGHRA and CDR2 YSYEKL. V was shortened by 6 bases and J by 4 bases, with 12 bases between the two germline ends. CDR3 size: 13 residues. CDR3 residues: CASRRVGGTEAFF. CDR3 nucleotides: TGCGCCAGCAGAAGGGTAGGCGGCACTGAAGCTTTCTTT.

This clonotype was picked up many times. V and J are TRBV7-2 and TRBJ2-1; 12 positions agree with TRBD2. The CDR3 runs 17 residues. Per germline, CDR1 SGHTA and CDR2 FQGNSA. Trimming removed 1 base from V and 9 bases from J; junction bases left unmatched: 10. CDR3 amino acids: CASSLVGLAGGSGEQFF. CDR3 bases: TGTGCCAGCAGCTTAGTAGGGCTAGCGGGAGGGTCGGGTGAGCAGTTCTTC. The variable domain in full, with the rest retrieved from reference TRBV7-2 and TRBJ2-1, is GAGVSQSPSNKVTEKGKDVELRCDPISGHTALYWYRQSLGQGLEFLIYFQGNSAPDKSGLPSDRFSAERTGGSVSTLTIQRTQQEDSAVYLCASSLVGLAGGSGEQFFGPGTRLTVL.

CDR3 coding DNA: TGTGCCAGCAGCCTCTTGGACAACGAAAAACTGTTTTTT. This gives the protein CASSLLDNEKLFF. The chain uses TRBV3-1 and TRBJ1-4; tentatively, D is TRBD1 (5 bases). CDR1 is LGHDT and CDR2 is YNNKEL in the germline V gene (reference sequence). This CDR3 region has 13 residues. V lost 4 bases to trimming and J lost 8 bases, with 11 bases between them.

Comments on this clonotype: Since a much larger clone is just one base distant, this may be a read error. This chain connects TRBV30 to TRBJ1-2; no definite D call. The CDR3 loop spans 12 amino acids. Germline V lookup: CDR1 GTSNPN, CDR2 SVGIG (reference sequence). In nucleotides, the CDR3 is TGTGCCTGGAGTCCCACATGGGGTGGCCACACCTTC. The encoded protein is CAWSPTWGGHTF.

The V gene is TRBV5-1, the J gene TRBJ1-1, with D perhaps TRBD1 (5 bases). CDR3 length: 14 residues. The V end lost 1 base, the J end lost 8 bases, and 15 bases lay between the germline ends. Germline CDR1 reads SGHRS; CDR2 reads YFSETQ. The CDR3 sequence is CASSLSGPRTEAFF. CDR3 bases: TGCGCCAGCAGCTTGTCAGGGCCTAGGACGGAAGCTTTCTTT.

This clonotype was counted ten times or more. The chain couples TRBV6-2 or TRBV6-3 to TRBJ2-1; 13 nucleotides align to TRBD2. The V and J ends lost 6 bases and 9 bases, in that order; junction bases with no gene match: 11. The CDR3 has 16 amino acids. Germline CDR1 is MNHEY and CDR2 is SVGEGT. The CDR3, as DNA: TGTGCCAGCAGCTCTACGACTAGCGGGAGGATGGCTGAGCAGTTCTTC. Its translation: CASSSTTSGRMAEQFF.

This clonotype was seen a few times. The germline gene is not matched at one end of the junction; a read error may be the cause. This rearrangement joins TRBV7-7 to TRBJ2-7; 8 bases are shared with TRBD2. The CDR3 runs to 15 residues. Germline values: CDR1 SSHAT, CDR2 FNYEAQ (reference sequence). This CDR3 reads CASSFGTGGAWEQYF. The CDR3 bases are TGTGCTAGCAGCTTCGGCACGGGAGGGGCTTGGGAGCAGTACTTC.

This clonotype was counted ten times or more. CDR3 in DNA: TGTGCCAGCAGCCATCGGGAACGAATGAACACTGAAGCTTTCTTT. Protein sequence: CASSHRERMNTEAFF. V and J are TRBV3-1 and TRBJ1-1, with D unresolved. The germline V gene encodes CDR1 LGHDT and CDR2 YNNKEL (reference sequence). V lost 3 bases to trimming and J lost 0 bases, with 11 bases between them. CDR3 length: 15 amino acids.

The chain is built from TRBV18 and TRBJ1-5; D is ambiguous. The CDR3 has 16 amino acids. The V gene lost 1 base and the J gene lost 1 base, with 11 bases spanning the gap. Per germline, CDR1 KGHSH and CDR2 LQKENI. The CDR3 reads CASSPLELGSNQPQHF. The CDR3 region has the DNA TGTGCCAGCTCACCACTTGAGTTAGGGAGCAATCAGCCCCAGCATTTT.

At least ten counts were recorded for this clonotype. The chain links TRBV29-1 to TRBJ2-7, with TRBD2 matching 14 bases. This CDR3 contains 15 residues. Germline lookup yields CDR1 SQVTM and CDR2 ANQGSEA. V lost 6 bases to trimming and J lost 6 bases; unmatched junction nucleotides: 10. CDR3 nucleotide sequence: TGCAGCGTCGATAGGACTAGCGGGAGGCTATCCGAGCAGTACTTC. Its translation is CSVDRTSGRLSEQYF.

J is TRBJ2-3 and V is TRBV10-3; TRBD2 matches at 14 bases. The V gene end was trimmed by 6 bases and the J gene end by 6 bases; junction bases not matched to a gene: 5. This CDR3 region has 15 residues. CDR1 is ENHRY, CDR2 SYGVKD, per germline. In DNA form, the CDR3 reads TGTGCCATCAGCCCGGGACTAGCGGGAGTTGATACGCAGTATTTT. It yields the protein CAISPGLAGVDTQYF.

This clonotype was seen a few times. CDR3 amino acids: CASSPSTTGEQYF. The DNA of the CDR3 is TGTGCCAGCTCACCTTCGACGACAGGGGAACAGTACTTC. The gene calls are TRBV18 and TRBJ2-7, with TRBD1 identical over 8 bases. CDR1 and CDR2 from the germline V gene are KGHSH and LQKENI. The CDR3 sequence is 13 residues long. V lost 3 bases, J lost 10 bases, and 8 bases stayed unmatched.

This clonotype was counted once. The genes are TRBV18 and TRBJ2-5, with a weak D call TRBD2 (6 bases). CDR1 and CDR2 (germline): KGHSH, LQKENI. The CDR3 length is 14 residues. V was pared by 2 bases and J by 5 bases, with 12 bases between. Here the CDR3 reads CASSPSAGRETQYF. Here the CDR3 DNA reads TGTGCCAGCTCACCATCGGCAGGGAGGGAGACCCAGTACTTC.

This clonotype came up many times. This CDR3 reads CASSEDRGFYGYTF. CDR3 coding DNA: TGTGCCAGCAGTGAGGACAGGGGGTTCTATGGCTACACCTTC. The chain recombines TRBV2 with TRBJ1-2, with 10 bases lining up with TRBD1. With V trimmed by 3 bases and J by 4 bases, 2 bases remained unmatched. The CDR3 runs to 14 residues. CDR1 is SNHLY, CDR2 FYNNEI, per germline. Filled out from reference TRBV2 and TRBJ1-2, the complete variable domain reads EPEVTQTPSHQVTQMGQEVILRCVPISNHLYFYWYRQILGQKVEFLVSFYNNEISEKSEIFDDQFSVERPDGSNFTLKIRSTKLEDSAMYFCASSEDRGFYGYTFGSGTRLTVV.

This clonotype occurred many times. The chain combines TRBV12-3 or TRBV12-4 with TRBJ2-1; 13 bases are shared with TRBD2. CDR3 length: 15 amino acids. Germline trimming cut 5 bases from V and 5 bases from J; bases unmatched to any gene: 3. The chain's CDR3 is CASSRTSGRHNEQFF. The CDR3 DNA sequence: TGTGCCAGCAGTCGGACTAGCGGGAGACACAATGAGCAGTTCTTC.

The rearrangement joins TRBV7-9 to TRBJ2-5; unclear D gene. Germline lookup yields CDR1 SEHNR and CDR2 FQNEAQ (reference sequence). V was cut by 5 bases and J by 5 bases, with 21 bases left in between. The CDR3 consists of 16 residues. The DNA of the CDR3 is TGTGCCAGCAGCCAATATCAAGAGGTCCATCTCGAGACCCAGTACTTC. Its protein is CASSQYQEVHLETQYF.

This clonotype turned up a few times. V gene TRBV3-1 combines with J gene TRBJ2-3; a possible D gene is TRBD2 (6 bases). The V and J ends lost 2 bases and 2 bases respectively, with 11 bases between them. The germline V gene encodes CDR1 LGHDT and CDR2 YNNKEL (reference sequence). CDR3 length: 15 amino acids. The CDR3 bases are TGTGCCAGCAGCCAACATAGCGGACACACAGATACGCAGTATTTT. Its translation: CASSQHSGHTDTQYF.

This clonotype was detected ten times or more. The chain joins TRBV2 to TRBJ2-3, with TRBD2 identical over 13 bases. V lost 8 bases and J lost 4; bases outside the gene matches: 6. Germline V gene lookup returns CDR1 SNHLY and CDR2 FYNNEI. The CDR3 is 15 residues long. CDR3 amino acids: CASLSGLAGSDTQYF. The DNA of the CDR3 is TGTGCCAGCCTCTCGGGACTAGCGGGATCAGATACGCAGTATTTT.